Each of the 23 T cell receptor beta chains below was sequenced from the same sample in a study of cytotoxic CD8 clonotypes in ibrutinib-treated CLL. TCRdb keeps only in-frame clones here, not all; method: immunoSEQ multiplex PCR. The repertoire holds over 250,000 clones, with 70% to 80% as singletons. Source: PBMCs, taken at disease progression, from a patient treated with ibrutinib. These receptors came from a human donor with chronic lymphocytic leukemia.

The V call is TRBV4-3, the J call TRBJ2-7; TRBD1 is a possible D gene (6 bases). Germline loops: CDR1 LGHNA, CDR2 YSLEER. Trimming stripped 2 bases from V and 3 bases from J, with 14 bases between. There are 15 residues in the CDR3. The CDR3 DNA reads TGCGCCAGCAGCCAACTTAAAGGGACACTCTACGAGCAGTACTTC. It specifies CASSQLKGTLYEQYF.

J is TRBJ2-2 and V is TRBV19, with TRBD1 matching 8 bases. The CDR3 is made up of 14 amino acids. The junction had 5 bases not matched to a gene; V was cut back by 4 bases and J by 7 bases. CDR1 and CDR2 (germline): LNHDA, SQIVND (reference sequence). The CDR3 is CASSTQGAGGELFF. In nucleotides, the CDR3 is TGTGCCAGTAGTACCCAGGGGGCGGGCGGGGAGCTGTTTTTT.

This chain uses TRBV2 with TRBJ1-2; D gene ambiguous. Trimming shortened V by 2 bases and J by 3 bases, and 4 bases separated the two germline ends. CDR3 length: 12 residues. Germline CDR1 reads SNHLY; CDR2 reads FYNNEI. CDR3 loop: CASSEIDYGYTF. DNA of the CDR3: TGTGCCAGCAGTGAAATCGACTATGGCTACACCTTC.

V gene TRBV5-1 combines with J gene TRBJ2-7; 7 bases are shared with TRBD1. The germline V gene encodes CDR1 SGHRS and CDR2 YFSETQ. The CDR3 length is 17 residues. The V segment lost 0 bases and the J segment 1 base; nucleotides outside the gene matches: 10. The CDR3 protein is CASSLGTPGRGSYEQYF. In DNA form, the CDR3 reads TGCGCCAGCAGCTTGGGGACCCCGGGCAGGGGGTCCTACGAGCAGTACTTC.

This sequence joins TRBV10-3 and TRBJ2-7, with 11 bases matching TRBD2. The germline V gene encodes CDR1 ENHRY and CDR2 SYGVKD. V shed 6 bases and J 4 bases; nucleotides not matched to a gene: 5. The CDR3 has 14 amino acids. The CDR3 sequence is CAISTSGGDYEQYF. CDR3 coding DNA: TGTGCCATCAGCACTAGCGGGGGAGATTACGAGCAGTACTTC.

The chain links TRBV4-1 to TRBJ1-3, with a tentative D call TRBD1 (5 bases). The CDR3 is 15 residues long. V was pared by 2 bases and J by 7 bases, with 15 bases between. The germline V gene has CDR1 MGHRA and CDR2 YSYEKL. Written as DNA, the CDR3 is TGCGCCAGCAGCCAATGGCAGGGCTCAGTGAACACCATATATTTT. As protein: CASSQWQGSVNTIYF.

The CDR3, as DNA: TGTGCCAGCAGCGAACGGACTAGCGGGGGACCTAACCAAGAGACCCAGTACTTC. It encodes CASSERTSGGPNQETQYF. The gene calls are TRBV6-1 and TRBJ2-5; 13 positions agree with TRBD2. The V and J ends lost 6 bases and 0 bases, in that order; junction bases with no gene match: 10. CDR3 length: 18 amino acids. The V gene's germline CDR1 is MNHNS and CDR2 SASEGT.

This sequence joins TRBV6-5 and TRBJ2-1, with TRBD1 identical over 8 bases. The CDR3 totals 14 residues. Germline V lookup: CDR1 MNHEY, CDR2 SVGAGI. V lost 6 bases to trimming and J lost 9 bases; unmatched junction nucleotides: 10. The CDR3 region has the DNA TGTGCCAGCAGAGGACAGGGCAGTAGCGGTGAGCAGTTCTTC. Encoded protein: CASRGQGSSGEQFF.

The rearrangement links TRBV4-1 to TRBJ1-5; D might be TRBD1 (6 bases). V lost 0 bases and J 2 bases, leaving 14 bases between the germline ends. The CDR3 covers 17 residues. Germline CDR1 is MGHRA and CDR2 is YSYEKL. The CDR3: CASSQDPLRQGNQPQHF. The CDR3 DNA sequence: TGCGCCAGCAGCCAAGACCCGCTTCGACAGGGCAATCAGCCCCAGCATTTT.

J is TRBJ2-2 and V is TRBV6-1; 10 bases are a match to TRBD1. The CDR3 has 19 residues. The germline V gene encodes CDR1 MNHNS and CDR2 SASEGT. J gave up 4 bases and V 2 bases, and 13 bases lay outside the gene matches. CDR3 sequence reads: CASSEPGQGFLRLTGELFF. CDR3 DNA: TGTGCCAGCAGTGAACCGGGACAGGGGTTTTTACGCCTCACCGGGGAGCTGTTTTTT.

The V gene is TRBV9, the J gene TRBJ2-7; 7 nucleotides agree with TRBD1. Germline CDR1 SGDLS, CDR2 YYNGEE. The CDR3 sequence is 13 residues long. Trimming cost V 4 bases and J 4 bases; bases outside gene matches: 5. The DNA of the CDR3 is TGTGCCAGCAGCTTCCAGGGGGTTTACGAGCAGTACTTC. This encodes CASSFQGVYEQYF.

The V gene is TRBV14, the J gene TRBJ1-4; D unresolved. Trimming stripped 4 bases from V and 4 bases from J, with 1 base between. This CDR3 contains 11 residues. Germline V gene lookup returns CDR1 SGHDN and CDR2 FVKESK. CDR3 protein: CASSLNEKLFF. The CDR3 bases are TGTGCCAGCAGCCTTAATGAAAAACTGTTTTTT.

The J gene is TRBJ2-7, the V gene TRBV29-1, with 14 bases fitting TRBD2. This CDR3 has 16 residues. CDR1 and CDR2 (germline): SQVTM, ANQGSEA. The trim removed 3 bases at V and 4 bases at J, leaving 8 bases unmatched. As DNA, the CDR3 is TGCAGCGTTGAGGGGACTAGCGGGGGCCCGGGATACGAGCAGTACTTC. Translated, it gives CSVEGTSGGPGYEQYF.

This chain joins TRBV6-5 and TRBJ2-4; the D is unclear. Trimming took 7 bases from V and 0 from J, leaving 7 bases between them. CDR3 length: 13 residues. Germline V gene sequence: CDR1 MNHEY, CDR2 SVGAGI. CDR3 loop: CASKNLAKNIQYF. CDR3 nucleotide sequence: TGTGCCAGCAAGAACCTAGCCAAAAACATTCAGTACTTC.

The rearrangement uses TRBV6-1 and TRBJ2-3, with 9 bases aligning to TRBD2. V shed 6 bases, J shed 4 bases, and the junction held 8 bases outside the gene matches. The CDR3 contains 15 residues. Germline CDR1 MNHNS, CDR2 SASEGT. The CDR3 nucleotides are TGTGCCAGCAGGGGACTAGCAACTGTCCCAGATACGCAGTATTTT. Its protein is CASRGLATVPDTQYF.

This sequence joins TRBV9 and TRBJ2-7, with 9 bases fitting TRBD1. There are 14 residues in the CDR3. CDR1 SGDLS and CDR2 YYNGEE come from the germline V gene. Trimming removed 6 bases from V and 2 bases from J; junction bases left unmatched: 6. The CDR3 nucleotides are TGTGCCAGCAACACGGGACAGGGTCCCTACGAGCAGTACTTC. This translates into CASNTGQGPYEQYF. Based on the CDR3 plus reference TRBV9 and TRBJ2-7, the full variable domain is DSGVTQTPKHLITATGQRVTLRCSPRSGDLSVYWYQQSLDQGLQFLIQYYNGEERAKGNILERFSAQQFPDLHSELNLSSLELGDSALYFCASNTGQGPYEQYFGPGTRLTVT.

This sequence joins TRBV15 and TRBJ2-6; D is tentatively TRBD1 or TRBD2 (6 bases each). Germline V CDR1 and CDR2: LNHNV, YYDKDF (reference sequence). This CDR3 is built from 16 residues. Trimming cost V 3 bases and J 0 bases, with 9 bases left between them. The CDR3 DNA is TGTGCCACCAGCAGGGAGGGGGGCTCTGGGGCCAACGTCCTGACTTTC. Protein: CATSREGGSGANVLTF.

The V gene is TRBV11-2, the J gene TRBJ2-5, with a weak D call TRBD2 (5 bases). There are 15 residues in the CDR3. Germline values: CDR1 SGHAT, CDR2 FQNNGV. Between the trimmed V and J ends, which lost 2 bases and 2 bases, there was a span of 12 bases. The CDR3 spells CASSLTGMSQETQYF. CDR3 DNA: TGTGCCAGCAGCTTAACGGGGATGTCACAAGAGACCCAGTACTTC.

This clone has only a few counts. This rearrangement joins TRBV2 to TRBJ1-1; D is undetermined. The V gene's germline CDR1 is SNHLY and CDR2 FYNNEI. This CDR3 has 14 residues. Deletions cut 2 bases from V and 4 bases from J, with 11 bases between. CDR3 DNA: TGTGCCAGCAGTGAACGGAGATCGGGCACTGAAGCTTTCTTT. The encoded protein is CASSERRSGTEAFF.

CDR3 coding DNA: TGTGCCAGCAGCTTGGAACTCCGAGGAGGGTTAGCCAAAAACATTCAGTACTTC. Amino acid sequence: CASSLELRGGLAKNIQYF. The chain combines TRBV7-2 with TRBJ2-4; D possibly corresponds to TRBD2 (6 bases). V lost 3 bases to trimming and J lost 0 bases, with 18 bases between them. This CDR3 contains 18 residues. Germline CDR1 is SGHTA and CDR2 is FQGNSA.

V is TRBV27 and J is TRBJ1-4, with D tentatively TRBD1 (6 bases). The CDR3 is 17 amino acids. CDR1 is MNHEY and CDR2 is SMNVEV in the germline V gene (reference sequence). The germline V and J ends were trimmed by 4 bases and 0 bases, with 15 bases remaining between them. This CDR3 is CASSSWDTQATNEKLFF. The CDR3 DNA follows: TGTGCCAGCAGTTCCTGGGACACCCAAGCAACTAATGAAAAACTGTTTTTT.

The genes are TRBV18 and TRBJ2-7; D possibly uses TRBD1 or TRBD2 (5 bases each). Trimming removed 5 bases at V and 3 bases at J, with 17 bases between. Germline loops: CDR1 KGHSH, CDR2 LQKENI. The length of the CDR3 is 15 residues. This CDR3 is CASSAFSGTNYEQYF. CDR3 coding DNA: TGTGCCAGCTCAGCATTCTCCGGGACCAACTACGAGCAGTACTTC.

This chain joins TRBV11-1 and TRBJ2-2; no definite D call. This CDR3 is 13 amino acids long. Germline assignment: CDR1 SGHAT and CDR2 FQDESV (reference sequence). Trimming pared 5 bases from V and 5 bases from J, leaving 9 bases between. For the CDR3, the DNA is TGTGCCAGCAGCCCCGGCCGGACCGGGGAGCTGTTTTTT. This encodes CASSPGRTGELFF.